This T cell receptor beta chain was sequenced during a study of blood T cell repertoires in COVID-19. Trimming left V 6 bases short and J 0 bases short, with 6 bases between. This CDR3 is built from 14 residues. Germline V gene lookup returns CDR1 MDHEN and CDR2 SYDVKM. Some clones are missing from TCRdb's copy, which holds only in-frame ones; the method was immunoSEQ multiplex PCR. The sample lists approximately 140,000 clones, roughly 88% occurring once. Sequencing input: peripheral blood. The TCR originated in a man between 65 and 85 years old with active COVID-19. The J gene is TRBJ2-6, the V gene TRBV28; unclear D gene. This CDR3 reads CASRESSGANVLTF. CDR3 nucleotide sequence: TGTGCCAGCAGGGAGTCCTCTGGGGCCAACGTCCTGACTTTC.